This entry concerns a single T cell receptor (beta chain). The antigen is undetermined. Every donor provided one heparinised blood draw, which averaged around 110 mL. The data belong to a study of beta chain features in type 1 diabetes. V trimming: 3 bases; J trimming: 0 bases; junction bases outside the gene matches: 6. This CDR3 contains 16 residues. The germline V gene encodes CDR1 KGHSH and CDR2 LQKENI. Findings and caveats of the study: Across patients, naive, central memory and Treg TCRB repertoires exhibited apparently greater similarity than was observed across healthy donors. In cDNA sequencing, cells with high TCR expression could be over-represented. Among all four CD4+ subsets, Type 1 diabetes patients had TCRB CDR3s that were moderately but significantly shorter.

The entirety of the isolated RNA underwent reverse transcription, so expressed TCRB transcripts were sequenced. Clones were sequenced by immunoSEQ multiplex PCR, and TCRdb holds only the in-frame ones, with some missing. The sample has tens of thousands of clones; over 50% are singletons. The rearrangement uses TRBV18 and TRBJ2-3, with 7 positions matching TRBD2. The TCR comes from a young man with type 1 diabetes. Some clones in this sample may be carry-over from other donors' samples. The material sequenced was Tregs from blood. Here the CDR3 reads CASSPPGLPSTDTQYF. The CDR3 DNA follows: TGTGCCAGCTCACCCCCGGGACTACCGAGCACAGATACGCAGTATTTT.